This T cell receptor (beta chain) derives from a study of beta chain features in type 1 diabetes. Study in general: Patients looked much like healthy donors when it came to age, gender and cell yields.

The table lists this clone with a few counts. Reverse transcribing all isolated RNA meant expressed TCRB transcripts were sequenced. The assay was immunoSEQ multiplex PCR, and TCRdb's table has in-frame clones only and misses some. The repertoire holds about 140,000 clones, with roughly 10% as singletons. The V and J ends lost 1 base and 7 bases respectively, with 16 bases between them. CDR3 length equals 16 residues. The germline CDR1 and CDR2 sequences are SGHAT and FQNNGV. V is TRBV11-2 and J is TRBJ2-2; perhaps TRBD2 as D (6 bases). This TCR was recovered from a woman aged 40 to 49 in good health. The sequenced material came from central memory CD4+ T cells from blood. CDR3 sequence reads: CASSLVETRTGGELFF. The CDR3 coding sequence is TGTGCCAGCAGCTTAGTCGAGACTAGGACGGGCGGGGAGCTGTTTTTT.